Presented here are 18 T cell receptor beta chains from one specimen sequenced in a study of human T cells and chemical hapten exposure (dated by TCRdb to the early 2020s). Libraries came from RACE. Sequenced using a NextSeq 500. Using fastp trimming at Q25 and MiXCR clonotype assembly, TCRdb reanalyzed the public sequencing data and kept in-frame beta chains. CDR3 protein duplicates are merged, each entry listing the most common genes and DNA. Recorded for this sample are roughly 200,000 distinct CDR3 sequences; around 25% of them occurred a single time. Together, the top ten hold roughly 2.3% of the sample. The intended sense of this specimen's time point label: patch test 3, about 24 weeks after DPC sensitization. This specimen's treatment or condition label, interpreted: therapeutic diphenylcyclopropenone sensitization with weekly scalp DPC. This specimen was whole blood, taken in connection with sensitization to the hapten diphenylcyclopropenone (DPC). These receptors all come from a middle-aged woman with alopecia areata. Some clones in this sample may be carry-over from other donors' samples.

V usage is TRBV7-9 and J usage is TRBJ2-7, with a possible D match to TRBD1 (5 bases). The germline V gene encodes CDR1 SEHNR and CDR2 FQNEAQ (reference sequence). Trimming left V 1 base short and J 2 bases short, with 9 bases between. The CDR3 extends over 14 amino acids. CDR3 in DNA: TGTGCCAGCAGCTTAGTCAGGGTTCCCTACGAGCAGTACTTC. It codes for CASSLVRVPYEQYF.

This sequence joins TRBV3-1 and TRBJ2-1; TRBD2 aligns across 7 bases. CDR1 and CDR2 from the germline V gene are LGHDT and YNNKEL (reference sequence). After removal of 1 base from V and 9 bases from J, the junction contained 9 bases not matched to a gene. This CDR3 has 15 amino acids. CDR3 in amino acids: CASSQVLASRGEQFF. Written as DNA, the CDR3 is TGTGCCAGCAGCCAAGTACTAGCGTCGAGGGGTGAGCAGTTCTTC.

This clonotype was counted at least ten times. The chain uses TRBV11-2 and TRBJ2-5, with 7 bases lining up with TRBD2. Germline V gives CDR1 SGHAT, CDR2 FQNNGV. V shed 9 bases, J shed 4 bases, and the junction held 8 bases outside the gene matches. This CDR3 is 13 amino acids long. The CDR3 is CASAGDGVETQYF. The CDR3, as DNA: TGTGCCAGTGCGGGAGACGGGGTAGAGACCCAGTACTTC.

This chain uses TRBV29-1 with TRBJ2-3, with a possible D match to TRBD2 (5 bases). The V end lost 5 bases, the J end lost 4 bases, and 10 bases lay between the germline ends. Germline CDR1 reads SQVTM; CDR2 reads ANQGSEA. The CDR3 is made up of 12 amino acids. The CDR3 protein is CSVHGNSDTQYF. The CDR3 DNA follows: TGCAGCGTTCACGGGAATTCAGATACGCAGTATTTT.

In nucleotides, the CDR3 is TGTGCCAGCAGATTAATAGCGGGAGATACGCAGTATTTT. It translates to CASRLIAGDTQYF. The chain joins TRBV11-1 to TRBJ2-3, with 7 bases aligning to TRBD2. The CDR3 runs to 13 residues. CDR1 is SGHAT and CDR2 is FQDESV in the germline V gene (reference sequence). V gave up 6 bases and J gave up 5 bases; unmatched junction bases: 5. The full variable domain, its missing parts supplied by reference TRBV11-1 and TRBJ2-3, is EAEVAQSPRYKITEKSQAVAFWCDPISGHATLYWYRQILGQGPELLVQFQDESVVDDSQLPKDRFSAERLKGVDSTLKIQPAELGDSAMYLCASRLIAGDTQYFGPGTRLTVL.

V gene TRBV27 combines with J gene TRBJ2-7; a weak D match, TRBD2 (6 bases). Germline-derived CDR1 and CDR2 are MNHEY and SMNVEV (reference sequence). Trimming took 4 bases from V and 0 from J, leaving 13 bases between them. There are 15 residues in the CDR3. DNA for the CDR3: TGTGCCAGCAGTTGGGCTAGCGCCCTCTCCTACGAGCAGTACTTC. Residues: CASSWASALSYEQYF.

This clonotype turned up a few times. The V gene is TRBV12-3 or TRBV12-4, the J gene TRBJ2-7; 7 positions match TRBD2. The CDR3 runs to 12 residues. V was pared by 6 bases and J by 8 bases, with 7 bases of the junction left unmatched. The CDR3 sequence: CASSSGTTKQYF. The CDR3 coding sequence is TGTGCCAGCAGCTCGGGGACTACTAAGCAGTACTTC.

This clonotype was detected a few times. The chain couples TRBV12-3 or TRBV12-4 to TRBJ2-7; D is possibly TRBD1 or TRBD2 (5 bases each). CDR3 length: 16 residues. Trimming left V 3 bases short and J 7 bases short, with 22 bases between. CDR3: CASSFALGAGRGEQYF. Written as DNA, the CDR3 is TGTGCCAGCAGTTTTGCCCTGGGAGCAGGGCGAGGGGAGCAGTACTTC.

This clonotype was counted between two and nine times. The J gene is TRBJ2-4, the V gene TRBV27, with 7 nucleotides matching TRBD1. Germline V gene sequence: CDR1 MNHEY, CDR2 SMNVEV (reference sequence). The CDR3 totals 15 residues. The V segment lost 1 base and the J segment 3 bases; nucleotides outside the gene matches: 3. In DNA, the CDR3 is TGTGCCAGCAGTTTATATCGACAGGGCAAAAACATTCAGTACTTC. It is translated as CASSLYRQGKNIQYF.

In its sample, this clonotype was seen a few times. V is TRBV4-3 and J is TRBJ2-3, with no clear D. CDR3 length equals 17 residues. Trimming took 0 bases from V and 2 from J, leaving 15 bases between them. Germline V lookup: CDR1 LGHNA, CDR2 YSLEER. CDR3 nucleotides: TGCGCCAGCAGCCAAGATCGCCAGCGCCCTAACACAGATACGCAGTATTTT. It specifies CASSQDRQRPNTDTQYF.

This clonotype was observed many times. The gene calls are TRBV11-2 and TRBJ1-4; TRBD1 aligns across 7 bases. The germline CDR1 and CDR2 sequences are SGHAT and FQNNGV. The CDR3 sequence is 14 residues long. V lost 1 base and J lost 8; bases outside the gene matches: 4. CDR3 protein: CASSLGQGEEKLFF. CDR3 coding DNA: TGTGCCAGCAGCTTAGGACAGGGCGAAGAAAAACTGTTTTTT.

In this sample, this clonotype turned up a few times. The rearrangement joins TRBV20-1 to TRBJ2-3; D is perhaps TRBD1 or TRBD2 (6 bases each). Per germline, CDR1 DFQATT and CDR2 SNEGSKA (reference sequence). This CDR3 contains 14 residues. Trimming took off 8 bases at V and 2 bases at J, with 17 bases between the two ends. CDR3 nucleotides: TGCAGTTCCTGGGCCGGGGGCGCCACAGATACGCAGTATTTT. This encodes CSSWAGGATDTQYF.

The table lists this clonotype with a few counts. The CDR3 sequence is CASSFMRGGEQYF. In nucleotides, the CDR3 is TGTGCCAGCAGCTTCATGAGGGGAGGGGAGCAGTACTTC. The V and J genes are TRBV7-2 and TRBJ2-7, with 7 positions matching TRBD2. The ends lost 3 bases at V and 7 bases at J; junction bases unmatched: 6. The germline V gene encodes CDR1 SGHTA and CDR2 FQGNSA. The CDR3 spans 13 residues.

This clonotype was recorded many times. This chain connects TRBV20-1 to TRBJ2-7; 7 bases agree with TRBD2. The germline V gene encodes CDR1 DFQATT and CDR2 SNEGSKA (reference sequence). Losses at the gene ends were 0 bases for V and 4 bases for J; bases not matched to a gene: 6. The CDR3 is 14 amino acids. The CDR3, as DNA: TGCAGTGCTAGAGAGGGAGGGAGAGATTACGAGCAGTACTTC. This sequence encodes CSAREGGRDYEQYF.

This clonotype was seen only a few times. The rearrangement joins TRBV4-3 to TRBJ2-7; tentative D call: TRBD2 (6 bases). CDR1 is LGHNA and CDR2 is YSLEER in the germline V gene. This CDR3 is built from 14 residues. The V gene lost 0 bases and the J gene lost 0 bases, with 6 bases spanning the gap. CDR3 in amino acids: CASSQDGSSYEQYF. CDR3 nucleotides: TGCGCCAGCAGCCAAGACGGGAGCTCCTACGAGCAGTACTTC.

This clonotype was picked up a small number of times. The gene calls are TRBV9 and TRBJ2-5; 11 bases fit TRBD2. The CDR3 is made up of 16 amino acids. V lost 0 bases to trimming and J lost 2 bases; unmatched junction nucleotides: 3. CDR1 and CDR2 from the germline V gene are SGDLS and YYNGEE. The CDR3: CASSVARLAGQETQYF. The CDR3 DNA follows: TGTGCCAGCAGCGTAGCAAGACTAGCGGGACAAGAGACCCAGTACTTC.

This clonotype came up many times. The V gene is TRBV4-3, the J gene TRBJ1-4, with D possibly TRBD1 on 5 matching bases. The CDR3 covers 14 residues. CDR1 is LGHNA and CDR2 is YSLEER in the germline V gene. V dropped 0 bases and J dropped 10 bases, with 12 bases sitting between them. This CDR3 reads CASSQDQQVGKLFF. For the CDR3, the DNA is TGCGCCAGCAGCCAAGATCAACAGGTTGGAAAACTGTTTTTT.

This clonotype was seen at least ten times. The rearrangement links TRBV29-1 to TRBJ2-3, with TRBD1 matching 9 bases. Trimming removed 6 bases from V and 7 bases from J; junction bases left unmatched: 5. The CDR3 runs 12 residues. Germline-derived CDR1 and CDR2 are SQVTM and ANQGSEA. DNA for the CDR3: TGCAGCGTAAGGACAGGGGAATATACGCAGTATTTT. The encoded protein is CSVRTGEYTQYF.